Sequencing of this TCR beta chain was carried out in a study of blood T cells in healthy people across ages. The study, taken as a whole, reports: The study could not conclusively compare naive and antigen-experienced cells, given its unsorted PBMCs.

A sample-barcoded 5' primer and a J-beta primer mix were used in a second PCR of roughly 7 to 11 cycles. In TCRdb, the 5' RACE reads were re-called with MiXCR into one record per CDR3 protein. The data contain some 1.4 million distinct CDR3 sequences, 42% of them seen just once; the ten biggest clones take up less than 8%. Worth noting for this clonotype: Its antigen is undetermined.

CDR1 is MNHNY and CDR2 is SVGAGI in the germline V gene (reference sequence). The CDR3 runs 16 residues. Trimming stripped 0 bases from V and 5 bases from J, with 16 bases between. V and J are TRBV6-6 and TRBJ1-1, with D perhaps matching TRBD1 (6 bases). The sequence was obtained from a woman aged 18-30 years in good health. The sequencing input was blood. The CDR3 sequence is CASSYSSTRGETEAFF. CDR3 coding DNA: TGTGCCAGCAGTTACTCGAGTACCAGGGGAGAAACTGAAGCTTTCTTT.